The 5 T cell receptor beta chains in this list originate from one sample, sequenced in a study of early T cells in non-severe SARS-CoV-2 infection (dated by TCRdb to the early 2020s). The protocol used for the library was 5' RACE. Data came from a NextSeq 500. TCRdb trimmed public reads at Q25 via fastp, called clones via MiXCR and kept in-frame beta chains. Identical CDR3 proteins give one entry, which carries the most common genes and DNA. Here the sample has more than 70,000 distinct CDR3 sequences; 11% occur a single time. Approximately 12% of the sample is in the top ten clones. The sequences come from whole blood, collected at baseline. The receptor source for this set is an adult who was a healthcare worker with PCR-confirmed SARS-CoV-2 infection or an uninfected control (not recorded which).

CDR3: CASSFGGVEKLFF. The CDR3 nucleotides read TGTGCCAGCAGCTTTGGGGGCGTTGAAAAACTGTTTTTT. The rearrangement joins TRBV12-1 to TRBJ1-4; TRBD1 is the table's D call and was not checked against the DNA. TRBV12-1 is an annotated pseudogene. CDR3 length: 13 amino acids.

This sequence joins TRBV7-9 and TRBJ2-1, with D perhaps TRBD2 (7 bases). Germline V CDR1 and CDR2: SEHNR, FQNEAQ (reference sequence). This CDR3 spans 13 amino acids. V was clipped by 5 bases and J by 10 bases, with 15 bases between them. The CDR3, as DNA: TGTGCCAGCAGCCTTCGGGGGGCAGGAGAGCAGTTCTTC. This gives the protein CASSLRGAGEQFF.

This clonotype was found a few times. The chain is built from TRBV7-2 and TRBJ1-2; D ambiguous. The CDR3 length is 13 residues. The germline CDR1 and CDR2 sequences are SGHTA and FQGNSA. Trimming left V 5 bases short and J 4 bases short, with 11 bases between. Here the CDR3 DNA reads TGTGCCAGCAGCCCGTTATGGGGCTATGGCTACACCTTC. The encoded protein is CASSPLWGYGYTF.

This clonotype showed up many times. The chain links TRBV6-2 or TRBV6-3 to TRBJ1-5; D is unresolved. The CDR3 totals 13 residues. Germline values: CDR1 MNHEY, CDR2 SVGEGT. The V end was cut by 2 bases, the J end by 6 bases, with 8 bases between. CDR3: CASSYTGFQPQHF. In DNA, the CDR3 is TGTGCCAGCAGTTACACGGGGTTTCAGCCCCAGCATTTT.

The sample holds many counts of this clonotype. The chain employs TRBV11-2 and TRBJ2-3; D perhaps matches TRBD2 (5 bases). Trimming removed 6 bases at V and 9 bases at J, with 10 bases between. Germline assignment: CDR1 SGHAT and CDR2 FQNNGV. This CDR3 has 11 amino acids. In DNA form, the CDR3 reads TGTGCCAGCAGAACGGGGTGGACGCAGTATTTT. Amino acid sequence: CASRTGWTQYF.